The entry below gives a single T cell receptor beta chain sequence along with its context. The gene names given are mouse names. With the read ending 1 residue before the CDR3 end, the germline J gene is used to fill in that end. This table comes from immunoSEQ multiplex PCR, and its TCRdb copy is limited to in-frame clones, with some not included. The data show 48,000 or so clones, with about 73% seen just once and roughly 0.7% held by the top ten. This CDR3 has 11 residues. The V end lost 2 bases, the J end lost 11 bases, and 10 bases lay between the germline ends. CDR1 and CDR2 (germline): NNHNN, SYGAGS (reference sequence). This sample is drawn from a study of tissue T cells after allogeneic stem cell transplantation.

The chain has TRBV13-2 and TRBJ1-1; perhaps TRBD1 as D (5 bases). The TCR was taken from a pool of C57BL/6 mice in good health. The material sequenced was sorted cells pooled from one or two spleens. The CDR3: CASGEGRGVFF. CDR3 DNA (partial): TGTGCCAGCGGTGAAGGGAGGGGCGTCTTC.